This passage covers 7 T cell receptor beta chains from one sample sequenced in a study of T-cell memory formation after mild COVID-19. TCRdb used MiXCR to reprocess the 5' RACE reads, holding one entry per CDR3 protein. The sample comprises 95,000 to 120,000 distinct CDR3 sequences, 20% to 25% of which are singletons, and around 41% rests with the top ten. Material: PBMCs or a T cell subset sorted from them (not recorded which). Source of these receptors: a man aged 18 to 29 who had mild COVID-19 (a few samples of this study predate the infection). Cell type and time point are not known.

The sample holds a few counts of this clonotype. The chain uses TRBV27 and TRBJ1-6; D is uncertain. Germline CDR1 and CDR2: MNHEY and SMNVEV (reference sequence). This CDR3 spans 17 amino acids. V was shortened by 4 bases and J by 0 bases, with 13 bases between the two germline ends. DNA for the CDR3: TGTGCCAGCAGTTATACCCCACTTGGCTCCTATAATTCACCCCTCCACTTT. It specifies CASSYTPLGSYNSPLHF.

The V and J genes are TRBV6-6 and TRBJ2-7; D is possibly TRBD1 (7 bases). The CDR3 spans 14 residues. CDR1 MNHNY and CDR2 SVGAGI come from the germline V gene (reference sequence). Between the trimmed V and J ends, which lost 2 bases and 5 bases, there was a span of 13 bases. CDR3 protein: CASSYAGQSNEQYF. CDR3 DNA sequence: TGTGCCAGCAGTTACGCGGGACAGTCTAACGAGCAGTACTTC.

The J gene is TRBJ1-4, the V gene TRBV27, with a weak D call TRBD1 (5 bases). The CDR3 has 13 amino acids. Germline CDR1 and CDR2: MNHEY and SMNVEV (reference sequence). V dropped 3 bases and J dropped 12 bases, with 14 bases sitting between them. CDR3 DNA: TGTGCCAGCAGTTTTCAGGGAAGTCGGGAACTGTTTTTT. Protein: CASSFQGSRELFF.

The chain combines TRBV11-2 with TRBJ1-5; D is uncertain. CDR3 length: 13 amino acids. The germline gives CDR1 SGHAT, CDR2 FQNNGV. V dropped 5 bases and J dropped 5 bases, with 10 bases sitting between them. The CDR3 sequence: CASSQRFDQPQHF. DNA of the CDR3: TGTGCCAGCAGCCAACGGTTCGATCAGCCCCAGCATTTT. Variable domain in full (rest from reference TRBV11-2 and TRBJ1-5): EAGVAQSPRYKIIEKRQSVAFWCNPISGHATLYWYQQILGQGPKLLIQFQNNGVVDDSQLPKDRFSAERLKGVDSTLKIQPAKLEDSAVYLCASSQRFDQPQHFGDGTRLSIL.

The V call is TRBV10-2, the J call TRBJ2-3; possible D gene TRBD2, 7 bases. The CDR3 sequence is 16 residues long. From germline, CDR1 is WSHSY and CDR2 SAAADI. With 3 bases removed from V and 1 base from J, the gap between germline ends came to 14 bases. CDR3 DNA: TGCGCCAGCAGTGAAAGGGGGGGGTTTGGCACAGATACGCAGTATTTT. Protein product: CASSERGGFGTDTQYF.

This clonotype was detected many times. CDR3 bases: TGTGCCAGCAGCCAGGAACTAGCGGCCCCCCAAGAGACCCAGTACTTC. Amino acid sequence: CASSQELAAPQETQYF. This rearrangement joins TRBV4-2 to TRBJ2-5, with 8 nucleotides matching TRBD2. This CDR3 contains 16 residues. The germline V gene encodes CDR1 LGHNA and CDR2 YNFKEQ. Trimming cost V 3 bases and J 1 base; bases outside gene matches: 7.

The table lists this clonotype with a few counts. This chain joins TRBV10-3 and TRBJ2-7; 9 bases agree with TRBD1. The V and J ends lost 4 bases and 3 bases, in that order; junction bases with no gene match: 7. Germline V lookup: CDR1 ENHRY, CDR2 SYGVKD. This CDR3 has 15 residues. The CDR3: CAISAGTGPNYEQYF. The DNA of the CDR3 is TGTGCCATCAGTGCAGGGACAGGGCCCAACTACGAGCAGTACTTC.